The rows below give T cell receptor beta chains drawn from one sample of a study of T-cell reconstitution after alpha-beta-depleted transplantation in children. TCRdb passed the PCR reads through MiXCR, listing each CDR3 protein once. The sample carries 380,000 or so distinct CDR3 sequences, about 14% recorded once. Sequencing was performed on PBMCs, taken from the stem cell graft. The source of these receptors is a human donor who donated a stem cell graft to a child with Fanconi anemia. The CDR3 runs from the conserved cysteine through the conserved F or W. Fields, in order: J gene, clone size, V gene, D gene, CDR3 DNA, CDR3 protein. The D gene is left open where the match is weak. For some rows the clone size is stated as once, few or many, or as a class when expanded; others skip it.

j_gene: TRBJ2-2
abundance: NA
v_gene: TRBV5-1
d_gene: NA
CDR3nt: TGCGCCAGCAGCCGGGACACGCCGAACACCGGGGAGCTGTATTTT
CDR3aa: CASSRDTPNTGELYF

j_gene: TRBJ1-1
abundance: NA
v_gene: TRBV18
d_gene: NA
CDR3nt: TGTGCCGGGCTGAACACTGAAGCTTTCTTT
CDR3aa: CAGLNTEAFF

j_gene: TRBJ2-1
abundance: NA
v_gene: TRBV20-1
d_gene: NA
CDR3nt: TGCAGTGCTAGAGATTTGGGCAGAGGTTACAATGAGCAGTTCTTC
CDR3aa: CSARDLGRGYNEQFF

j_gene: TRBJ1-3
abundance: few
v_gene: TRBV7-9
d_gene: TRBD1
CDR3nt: TGTGCCAGCACCCTCTTGACAGGGTGGAATCCCATATATTTT
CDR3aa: CASTLLTGWNPIYF

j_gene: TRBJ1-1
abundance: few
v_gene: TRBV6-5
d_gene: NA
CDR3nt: TGTGCCAGCAGTAACCGGGGGACTGAAGCTTTCTTT
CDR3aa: CASSNRGTEAFF

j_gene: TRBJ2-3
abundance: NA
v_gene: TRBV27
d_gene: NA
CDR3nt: TGTGCCAGCAGTTTCCGGGGCCTCACAGATACGCAGTATTTT
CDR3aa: CASSFRGLTDTQYF

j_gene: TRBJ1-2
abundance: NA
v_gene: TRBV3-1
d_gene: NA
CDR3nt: TGTGCCAGCAGCCAAGACAGGATCTATGGCTACACCTTC
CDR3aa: CASSQDRIYGYTF

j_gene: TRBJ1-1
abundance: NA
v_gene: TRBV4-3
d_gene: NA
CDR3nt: TGCGCCAGCAGCCATAGGGGCACAAACACTGAAGCTTTCTTT
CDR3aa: CASSHRGTNTEAFF

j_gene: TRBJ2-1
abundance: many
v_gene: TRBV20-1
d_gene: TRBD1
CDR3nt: TGCAGTGCTAGTGTGGGGACAGCAGACAATGAGCAGTTCTTC
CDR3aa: CSASVGTADNEQFF

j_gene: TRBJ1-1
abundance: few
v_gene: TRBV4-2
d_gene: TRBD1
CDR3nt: TGTGCCAGCAGCCAAGAGAAGGGGGCCACTGAAGCTTTCTTT
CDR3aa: CASSQEKGATEAFF

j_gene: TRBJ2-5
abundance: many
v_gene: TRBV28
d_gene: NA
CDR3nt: TGTGCCAGCAGTTTATCAATTCAAGAGACCCAGTACTTC
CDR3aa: CASSLSIQETQYF

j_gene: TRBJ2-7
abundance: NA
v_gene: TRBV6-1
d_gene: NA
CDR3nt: TGTGCCAGCAGTGAAAACGGCGCAGGCCGGACCTACGAGCAGTACTTC
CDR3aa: CASSENGAGRTYEQYF

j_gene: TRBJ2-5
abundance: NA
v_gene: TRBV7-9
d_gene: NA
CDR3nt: TGTGCCAGCAGCTTAGAGGGGCTAGCCGAGACCCAGTACTTC
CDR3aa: CASSLEGLAETQYF

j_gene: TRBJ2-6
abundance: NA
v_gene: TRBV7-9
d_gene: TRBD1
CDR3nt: TGTGCCAGCAGCGACAGGGTCTCTGGGGCCAACGTCCTGACTTTC
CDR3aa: CASSDRVSGANVLTF

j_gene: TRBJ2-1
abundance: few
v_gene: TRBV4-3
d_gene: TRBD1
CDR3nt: TGCGCCAGCAGCCAAGGGACAGGGGGCCTCTATGAGCAGTTCTTC
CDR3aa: CASSQGTGGLYEQFF

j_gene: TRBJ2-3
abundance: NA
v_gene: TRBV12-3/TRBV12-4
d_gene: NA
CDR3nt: TGTGCCAGCAGTTACGCCGGGACACCACCCACAGATGCGCAGTATTTT
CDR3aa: CASSYAGTPPTDAQYF

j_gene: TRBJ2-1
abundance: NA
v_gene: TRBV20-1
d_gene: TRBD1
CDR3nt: TGCAGTGCTAGGGGACAGGACAGCTCCTACAATGAGCAGTTCTTC
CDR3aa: CSARGQDSSYNEQFF

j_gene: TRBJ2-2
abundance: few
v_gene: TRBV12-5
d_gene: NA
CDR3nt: TGTGCTAGTGGCCCGGACAGCACCGGGGAGCTGTTTTTT
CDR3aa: CASGPDSTGELFF

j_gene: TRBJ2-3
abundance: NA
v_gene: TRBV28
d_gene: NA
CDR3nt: TGTGCCAGCAGTTTAGCAGGGGTCACAGATACGCAGTATTTT
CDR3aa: CASSLAGVTDTQYF

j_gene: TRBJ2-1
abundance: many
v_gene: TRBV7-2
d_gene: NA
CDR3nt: TGTGCCAGCACTGCGTGGGGCCTCTACAATGAGCAGTTCTTC
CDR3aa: CASTAWGLYNEQFF

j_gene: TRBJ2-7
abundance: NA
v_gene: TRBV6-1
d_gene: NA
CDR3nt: TGTGCCAGCAGTGAACCGGCCAGAGCCTACGAGCAGTACTTC
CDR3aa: CASSEPARAYEQYF

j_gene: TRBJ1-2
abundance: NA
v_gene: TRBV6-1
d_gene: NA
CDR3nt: TGTGCCAGCAGTCGACTGACAGTTAACTATGGCTACACCTTC
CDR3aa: CASSRLTVNYGYTF

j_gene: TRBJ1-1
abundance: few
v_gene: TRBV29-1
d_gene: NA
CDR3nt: TGCAGCGTGCGAGTCGGGACTGAAGCTTTCTTT
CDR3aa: CSVRVGTEAFF

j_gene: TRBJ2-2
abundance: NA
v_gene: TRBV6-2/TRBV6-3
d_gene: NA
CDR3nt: TGTGCCAGCAGTTACTCGTTCCCCGGGGAGCTGTTTTTT
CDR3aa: CASSYSFPGELFF

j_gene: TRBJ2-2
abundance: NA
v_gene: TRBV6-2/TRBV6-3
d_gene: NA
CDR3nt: TGTGCCAGCAGGGGGGACATTCCTCCGAACACCGGGGAGCTGTTTTTT
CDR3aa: CASRGDIPPNTGELFF

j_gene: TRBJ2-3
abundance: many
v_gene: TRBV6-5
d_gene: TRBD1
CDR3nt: TGTGCCAGCAGCCTCCAGGGGGCAGGGATCGATACGCAGTATTTT
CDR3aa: CASSLQGAGIDTQYF

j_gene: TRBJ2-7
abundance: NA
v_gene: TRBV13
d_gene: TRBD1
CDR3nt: TGTGCCAGCAGCTTAGGACAGGGGGCCCACGAGCAGTACTTC
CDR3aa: CASSLGQGAHEQYF

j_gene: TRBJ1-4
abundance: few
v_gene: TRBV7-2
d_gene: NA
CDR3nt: TGTGCCAGCAGCTTAAACAGGAATGAAAAACTGTTTTTT
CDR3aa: CASSLNRNEKLFF

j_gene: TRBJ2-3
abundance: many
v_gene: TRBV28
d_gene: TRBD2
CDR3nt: TGTGCCAGCAGTCGACTAGCGGGGAACACAGATACGCAGTATTTT
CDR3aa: CASSRLAGNTDTQYF

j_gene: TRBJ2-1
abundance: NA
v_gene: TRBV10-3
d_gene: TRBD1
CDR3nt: TGTGCCATCAGCCGACAGGGTGGGGCCAATGAGCAGTTCTTC
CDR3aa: CAISRQGGANEQFF

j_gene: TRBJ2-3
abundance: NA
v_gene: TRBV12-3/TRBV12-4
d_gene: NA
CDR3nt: TGTGCCATATCGAAGCGGGCTCCAGATACGCAGTATTTT
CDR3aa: CAISKRAPDTQYF

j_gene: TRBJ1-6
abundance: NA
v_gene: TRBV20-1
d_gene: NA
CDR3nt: TGCAGTGCTGGCCCCCGGGGAGAATCCCTCCACTTT
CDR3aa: CSAGPRGESLHF

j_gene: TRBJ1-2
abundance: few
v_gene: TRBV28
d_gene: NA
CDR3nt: TGTGCCAGCAGTTTGTGGCCTTATGGCTACACCTTC
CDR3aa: CASSLWPYGYTF

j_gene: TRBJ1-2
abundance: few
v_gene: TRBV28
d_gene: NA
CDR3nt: TGTGCCAGCAGTTCAGGTGGGCGTCATGGCTACACCTTC
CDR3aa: CASSSGGRHGYTF

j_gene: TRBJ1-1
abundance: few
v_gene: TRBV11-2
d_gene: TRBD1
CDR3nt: TGTGCCAGCAGCTTCCCGGGACAGGGTACTGAAGCTTTCTTT
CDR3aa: CASSFPGQGTEAFF

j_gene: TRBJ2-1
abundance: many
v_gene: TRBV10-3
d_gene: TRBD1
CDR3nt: TGTGCCATCAGTGAGTCGGGCTCGAGGTGGGACAGAAGTAAGTATGAGCAGTTCTTC
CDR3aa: CAISESGSRWDRSKYEQFF

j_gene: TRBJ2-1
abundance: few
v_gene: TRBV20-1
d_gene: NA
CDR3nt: TGCAGTGCTAGCTCCTGGGGCCGGGAGCAGTTCTTC
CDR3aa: CSASSWGREQFF

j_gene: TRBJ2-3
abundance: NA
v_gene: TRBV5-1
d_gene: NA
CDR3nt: TGCGCCAGCAGCTTGGCCCGCGGTTCTAGCACAGATACGCAGTATTTT
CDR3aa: CASSLARGSSTDTQYF

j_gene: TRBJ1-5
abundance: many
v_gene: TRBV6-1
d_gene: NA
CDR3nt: TGTGCCAGCAGTGAGTGGACTCAGCCCCAGCATTTT
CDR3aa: CASSEWTQPQHF

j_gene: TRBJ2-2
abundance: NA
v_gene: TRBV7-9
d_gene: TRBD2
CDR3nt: TGTGCCAGCATGGCGGGGGACCTCACCGGGGAGCTGTTTTTT
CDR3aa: CASMAGDLTGELFF

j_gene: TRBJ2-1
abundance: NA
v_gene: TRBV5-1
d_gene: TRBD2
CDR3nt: TGCGCCAGCAGTTTTTTGAGCGGGAGCTCCTACAATGAGCAGTTCTTC
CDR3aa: CASSFLSGSSYNEQFF

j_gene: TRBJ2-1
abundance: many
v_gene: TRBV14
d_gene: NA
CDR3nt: TGTGCCAGCAGCCTTTGGGGACGCTCCTACAATGAGCAGTTCTTC
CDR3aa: CASSLWGRSYNEQFF

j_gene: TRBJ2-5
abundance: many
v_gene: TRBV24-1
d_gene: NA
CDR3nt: TGTGCCACCAGTGACTCGTCAGGGATCCAAGAGACCCAGTACTTC
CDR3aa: CATSDSSGIQETQYF

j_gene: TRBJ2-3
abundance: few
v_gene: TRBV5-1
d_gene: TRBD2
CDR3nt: TGCGCCAGCAGCCTACTACCCAGCGGGGGGCGCACAGATACGCAGTATTTT
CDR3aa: CASSLLPSGGRTDTQYF

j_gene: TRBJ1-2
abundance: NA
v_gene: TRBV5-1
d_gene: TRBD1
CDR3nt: TGCGCCAGCAGCATGGGACAGGACCATGGCTACACCTTC
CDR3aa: CASSMGQDHGYTF

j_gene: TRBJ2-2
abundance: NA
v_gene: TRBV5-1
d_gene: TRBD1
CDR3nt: TGCGCCAGCAGTACAACAGGGGTTAACACCGGGGAGCTGTTTTTT
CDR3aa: CASSTTGVNTGELFF

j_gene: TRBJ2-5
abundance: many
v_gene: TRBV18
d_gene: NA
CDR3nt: TGTGCCAGCTCACCTCAGGAGGGGTACCAAGAGACCCAGTACTTC
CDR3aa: CASSPQEGYQETQYF

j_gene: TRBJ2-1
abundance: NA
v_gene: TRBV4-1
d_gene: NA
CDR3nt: TGCGCCAGCAGCCATCTGGACATTCTCTCCTACAATGAGCAGTTCTTC
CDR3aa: CASSHLDILSYNEQFF

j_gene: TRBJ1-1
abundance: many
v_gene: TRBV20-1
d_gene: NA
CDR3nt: TGCAGTGCTCCCCCAGTGGGTGGGGAAGCTTTCTTT
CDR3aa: CSAPPVGGEAFF

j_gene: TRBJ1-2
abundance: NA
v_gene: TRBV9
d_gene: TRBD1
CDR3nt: TGTGCCAGCGGGGACAGAAGAGACACCTTC
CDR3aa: CASGDRRDTF

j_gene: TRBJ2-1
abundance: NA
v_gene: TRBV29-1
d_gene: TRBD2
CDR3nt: TGCAGCGTTGAGTTGCTGAGCGGGGACAATGAGCAGTTCTTC
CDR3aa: CSVELLSGDNEQFF

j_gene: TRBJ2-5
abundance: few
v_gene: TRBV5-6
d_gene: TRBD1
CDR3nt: TGTGCCAGCAGCTTGAGAGGGACAGACTTGGGGGAGACCCAGTACTTC
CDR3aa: CASSLRGTDLGETQYF

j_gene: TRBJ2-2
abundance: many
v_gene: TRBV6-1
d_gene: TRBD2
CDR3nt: TGTGCCAGCTATATGAGCGGGGCCGGGGAGCTGTTTTTT
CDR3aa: CASYMSGAGELFF

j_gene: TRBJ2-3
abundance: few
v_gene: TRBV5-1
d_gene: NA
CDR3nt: TGCGCCAGCAGCCCGGAACCCGAGGCTAGCACAGATACGCAGTATTTT
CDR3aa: CASSPEPEASTDTQYF

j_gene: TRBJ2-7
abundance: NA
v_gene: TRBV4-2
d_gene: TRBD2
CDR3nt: TGTGCCAGCAGCCAGGAGATAGGACTAGCGGGGGCGTCCTACGAGCAGTACTTC
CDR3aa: CASSQEIGLAGASYEQYF

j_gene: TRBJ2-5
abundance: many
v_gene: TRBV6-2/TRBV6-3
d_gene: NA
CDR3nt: TGTGCCAGTCGGAGATCCCCCCAAGAGACCCAGTACTTC
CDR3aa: CASRRSPQETQYF

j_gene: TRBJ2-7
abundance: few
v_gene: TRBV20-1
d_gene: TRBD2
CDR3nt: TGCAGTGCTAGTGATAACTTTGGTAGCGGGGGGAGTTTCTACGAGCAGTACTTC
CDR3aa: CSASDNFGSGGSFYEQYF

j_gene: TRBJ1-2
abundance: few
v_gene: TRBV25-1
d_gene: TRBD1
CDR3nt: TGTGCCAGCAGTGAAACCCAGCCGGGACAGGCTAACTATGGCTACACCTTC
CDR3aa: CASSETQPGQANYGYTF

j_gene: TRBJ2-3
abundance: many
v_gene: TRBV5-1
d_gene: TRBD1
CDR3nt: TGCGCCAGCAGCCCACAGGACAGGACAGATACGCAGTATTTT
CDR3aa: CASSPQDRTDTQYF